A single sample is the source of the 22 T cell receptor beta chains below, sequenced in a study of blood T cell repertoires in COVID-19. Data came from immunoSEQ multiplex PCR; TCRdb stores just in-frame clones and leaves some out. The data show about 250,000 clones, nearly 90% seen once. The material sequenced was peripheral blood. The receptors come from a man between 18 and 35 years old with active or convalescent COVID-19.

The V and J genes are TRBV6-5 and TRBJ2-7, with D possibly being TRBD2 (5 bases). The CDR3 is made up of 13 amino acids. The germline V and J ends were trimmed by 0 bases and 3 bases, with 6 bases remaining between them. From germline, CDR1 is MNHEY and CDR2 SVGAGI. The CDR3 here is CASSYSEDYEQYF. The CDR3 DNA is TGTGCCAGCAGTTACTCGGAGGACTACGAGCAGTACTTC.

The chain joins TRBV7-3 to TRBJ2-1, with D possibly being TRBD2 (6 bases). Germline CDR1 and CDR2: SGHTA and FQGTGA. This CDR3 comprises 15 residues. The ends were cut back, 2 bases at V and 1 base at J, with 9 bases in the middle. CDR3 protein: CASSLPGDSYNEQFF. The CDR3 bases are TGTGCCAGCAGCTTACCGGGGGATTCCTACAATGAGCAGTTCTTC.

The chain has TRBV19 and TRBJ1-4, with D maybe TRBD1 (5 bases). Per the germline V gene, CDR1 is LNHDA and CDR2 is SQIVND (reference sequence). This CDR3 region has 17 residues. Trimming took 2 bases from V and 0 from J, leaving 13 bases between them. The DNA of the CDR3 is TGTGCCAGTAGTATATCCCAGGGCCTTGCAACTAATGAAAAACTGTTTTTT. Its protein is CASSISQGLATNEKLFF.

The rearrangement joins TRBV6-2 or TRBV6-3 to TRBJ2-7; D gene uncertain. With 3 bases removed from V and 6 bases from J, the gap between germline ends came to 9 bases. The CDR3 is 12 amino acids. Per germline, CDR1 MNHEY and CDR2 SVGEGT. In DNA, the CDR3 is TGTGCCAGCAGTTATTACCCCGGCGAGCAGTACTTC. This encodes CASSYYPGEQYF.

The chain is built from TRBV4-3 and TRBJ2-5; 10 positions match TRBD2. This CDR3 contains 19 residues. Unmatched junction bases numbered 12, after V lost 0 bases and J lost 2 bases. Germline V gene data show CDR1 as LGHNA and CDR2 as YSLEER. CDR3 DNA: TGCGCCAGCAGCCAAGAGGCTGTGAATAGCGGGAGGATGCAAGAGACCCAGTACTTC. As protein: CASSQEAVNSGRMQETQYF.

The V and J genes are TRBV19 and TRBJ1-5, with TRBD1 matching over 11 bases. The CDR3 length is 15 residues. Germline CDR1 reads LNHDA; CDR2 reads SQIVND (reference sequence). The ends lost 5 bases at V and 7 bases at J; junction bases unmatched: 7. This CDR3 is CASSLQGQGGQPQHF. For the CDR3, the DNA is TGTGCCAGTAGTCTTCAGGGACAGGGGGGGCAGCCCCAGCATTTT.

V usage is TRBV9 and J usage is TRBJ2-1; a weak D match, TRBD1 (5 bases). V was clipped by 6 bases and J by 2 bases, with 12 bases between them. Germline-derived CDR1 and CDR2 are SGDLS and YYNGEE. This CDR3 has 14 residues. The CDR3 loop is CASKRKGPYNEQFF. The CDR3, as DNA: TGTGCCAGCAAACGGAAGGGGCCCTACAATGAGCAGTTCTTC.

The CDR3 is CASSYSIRQGNTDTQYF. CDR3 coding DNA: TGTGCCAGCAGTTACTCGATCAGACAGGGAAACACAGATACGCAGTATTTT. The chain links TRBV6-2 or TRBV6-3 to TRBJ2-3; 7 nucleotides align to TRBD1. J was trimmed by 2 bases and V by 0 bases; bases with no gene match: 8. Germline loops: CDR1 MNHEY, CDR2 SVGEGT. The CDR3 totals 17 residues.

CDR3 nucleotide sequence: TGTGCCACCAGCAGAGATCAAGTTCGGGGCTACACCTTC. This encodes CATSRDQVRGYTF. The chain combines TRBV15 with TRBJ1-2; D remains unclear. Germline V gene sequence: CDR1 LNHNV, CDR2 YYDKDF (reference sequence). Trimming removed 0 bases at V and 8 bases at J, with 10 bases between. The CDR3 contains 13 residues.

In DNA form, the CDR3 reads TGTGCCAGCAGCTCAAGGGGGGGGCTCGACTATGGCTACACCTTC. It translates to CASSSRGGLDYGYTF. The rearrangement uses TRBV7-2 and TRBJ1-2, with a tentative D call TRBD1 (6 bases). Trimming removed 4 bases from V and 3 bases from J, with 15 bases in between. The germline V gene encodes CDR1 SGHTA and CDR2 FQGNSA. The CDR3 contains 15 residues.

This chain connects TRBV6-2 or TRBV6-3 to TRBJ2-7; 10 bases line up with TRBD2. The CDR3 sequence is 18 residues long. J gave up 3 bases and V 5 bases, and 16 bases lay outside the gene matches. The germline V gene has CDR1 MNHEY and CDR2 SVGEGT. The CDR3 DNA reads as TGTGCCAGCAGTCGCCCCGGCCGGGCTAGCGGGGGAAACTACGAGCAGTACTTC. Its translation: CASSRPGRASGGNYEQYF.

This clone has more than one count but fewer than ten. CDR3 DNA sequence: TGTGCCAGCAGTCCACTCACGATTAATGAAAAACTGTTTTTT. It specifies CASSPLTINEKLFF. This chain links TRBV6-5 with TRBJ1-4, with D hard to call. Trimming cost V 5 bases and J 4 bases, with 11 bases left between them. The CDR3 length is 14 residues. Germline CDR1 and CDR2: MNHEY and SVGAGI.

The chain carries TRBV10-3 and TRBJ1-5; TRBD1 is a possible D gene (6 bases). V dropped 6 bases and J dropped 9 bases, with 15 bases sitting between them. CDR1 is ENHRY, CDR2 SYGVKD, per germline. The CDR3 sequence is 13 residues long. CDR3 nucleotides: TGTGCCATCAGCCCGGACAGCGACGGGCCCCAGCATTTT. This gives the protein CAISPDSDGPQHF.

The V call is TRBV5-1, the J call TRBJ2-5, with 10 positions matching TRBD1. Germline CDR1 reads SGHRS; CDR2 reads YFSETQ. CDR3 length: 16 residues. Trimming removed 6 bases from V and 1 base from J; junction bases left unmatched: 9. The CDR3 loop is CASKYVGTGAQETQYF. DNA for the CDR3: TGCGCCAGCAAGTATGTTGGGACAGGGGCCCAAGAGACCCAGTACTTC.

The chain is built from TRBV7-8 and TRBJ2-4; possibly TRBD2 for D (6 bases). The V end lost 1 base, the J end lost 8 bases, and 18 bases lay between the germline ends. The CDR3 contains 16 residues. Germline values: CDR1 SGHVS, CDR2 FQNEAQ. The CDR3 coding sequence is TGTGCCAGCAGCTTAGGTCGAGGTTCGGGGGAGGACATTCAGTACTTC. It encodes CASSLGRGSGEDIQYF.

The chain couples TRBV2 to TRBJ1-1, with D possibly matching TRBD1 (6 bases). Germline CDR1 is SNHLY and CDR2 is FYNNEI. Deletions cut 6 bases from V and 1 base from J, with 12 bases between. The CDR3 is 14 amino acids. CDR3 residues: CASRPWTENTEAFF. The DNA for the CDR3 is TGTGCCAGCAGGCCCTGGACAGAGAACACTGAAGCTTTCTTT.

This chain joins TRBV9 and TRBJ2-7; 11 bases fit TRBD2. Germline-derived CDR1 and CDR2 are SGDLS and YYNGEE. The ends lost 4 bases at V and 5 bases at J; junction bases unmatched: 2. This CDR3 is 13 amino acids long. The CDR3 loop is CASSNSGRDEQYF. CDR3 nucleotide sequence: TGTGCCAGCAGCAATAGCGGGAGGGACGAGCAGTACTTC.

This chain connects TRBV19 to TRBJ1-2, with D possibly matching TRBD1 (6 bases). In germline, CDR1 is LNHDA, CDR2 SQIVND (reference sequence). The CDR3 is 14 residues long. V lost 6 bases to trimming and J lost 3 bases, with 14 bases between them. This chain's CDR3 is CASRTQGFDYGYTF. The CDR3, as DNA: TGTGCCAGTAGGACACAGGGCTTTGACTATGGCTACACCTTC.

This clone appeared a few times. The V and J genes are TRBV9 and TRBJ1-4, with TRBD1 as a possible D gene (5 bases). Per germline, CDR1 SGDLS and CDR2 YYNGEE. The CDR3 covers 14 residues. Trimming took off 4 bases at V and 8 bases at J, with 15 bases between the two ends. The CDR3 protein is CASSQGTGGEKLFF. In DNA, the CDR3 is TGTGCCAGCAGCCAGGGCACGGGAGGAGAAAAACTGTTTTTT.

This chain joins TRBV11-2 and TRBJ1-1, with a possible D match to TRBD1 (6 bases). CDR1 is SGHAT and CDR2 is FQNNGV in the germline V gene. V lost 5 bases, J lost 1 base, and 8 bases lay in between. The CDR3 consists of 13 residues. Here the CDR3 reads CASSVDRNTEAFF. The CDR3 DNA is TGTGCCAGCAGCGTGGACAGGAACACTGAAGCTTTCTTT. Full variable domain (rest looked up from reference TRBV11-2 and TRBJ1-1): EAGVAQSPRYKIIEKRQSVAFWCNPISGHATLYWYQQILGQGPKLLIQFQNNGVVDDSQLPKDRFSAERLKGVDSTLKIQPAKLEDSAVYLCASSVDRNTEAFFGQGTRLTVV.

The CDR3 nucleotides read TGTGCCAGCAGTTACGGTAGTCGTAGCACCGGGGAGCTGTTTTTT. This encodes CASSYGSRSTGELFF. The rearrangement links TRBV6-5 to TRBJ2-2; D uncertain. V gave up 2 bases and J gave up 4 bases, with 11 bases separating them. There are 15 residues in the CDR3. Germline CDR1 and CDR2: MNHEY and SVGAGI.

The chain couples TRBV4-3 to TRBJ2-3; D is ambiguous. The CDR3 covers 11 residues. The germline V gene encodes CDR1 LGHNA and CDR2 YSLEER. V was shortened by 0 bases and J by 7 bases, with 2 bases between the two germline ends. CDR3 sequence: CASSQDNTQYF. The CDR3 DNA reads TGCGCCAGCAGCCAAGATAATACGCAGTATTTT.